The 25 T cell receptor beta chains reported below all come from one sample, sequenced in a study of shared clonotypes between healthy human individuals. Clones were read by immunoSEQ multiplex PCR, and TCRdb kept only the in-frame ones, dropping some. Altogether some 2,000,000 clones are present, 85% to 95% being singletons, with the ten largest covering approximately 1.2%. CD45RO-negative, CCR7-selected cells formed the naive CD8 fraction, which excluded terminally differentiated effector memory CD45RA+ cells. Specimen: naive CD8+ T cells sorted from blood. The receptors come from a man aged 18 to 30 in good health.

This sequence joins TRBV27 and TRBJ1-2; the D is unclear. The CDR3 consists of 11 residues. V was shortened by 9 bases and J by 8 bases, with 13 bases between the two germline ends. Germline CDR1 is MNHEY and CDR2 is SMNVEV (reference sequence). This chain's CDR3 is CASSAGRGYTF. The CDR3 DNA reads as TGTGCCAGTTCCGCGGGTCGGGGCTACACCTTC.

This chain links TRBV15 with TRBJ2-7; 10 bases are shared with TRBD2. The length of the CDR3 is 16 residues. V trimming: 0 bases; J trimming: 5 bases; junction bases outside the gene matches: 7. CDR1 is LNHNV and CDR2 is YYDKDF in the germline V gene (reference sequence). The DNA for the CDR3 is TGTGCCACCAGCAGAGATAGGCTAGCGGGAGTCGACGAGCAGTACTTC. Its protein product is CATSRDRLAGVDEQYF.

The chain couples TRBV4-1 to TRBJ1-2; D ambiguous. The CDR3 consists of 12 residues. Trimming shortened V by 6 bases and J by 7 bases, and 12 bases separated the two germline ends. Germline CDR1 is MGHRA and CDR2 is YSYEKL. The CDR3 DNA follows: TGCGCCAGCAGAGCGGCGGAACCTGGCTACACCTTC. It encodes CASRAAEPGYTF.

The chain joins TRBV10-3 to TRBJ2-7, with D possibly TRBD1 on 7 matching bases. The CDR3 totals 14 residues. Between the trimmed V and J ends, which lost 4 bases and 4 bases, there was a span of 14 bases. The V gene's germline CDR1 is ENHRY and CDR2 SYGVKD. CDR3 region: CAISVRDSSYEQYF. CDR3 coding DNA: TGTGCCATCAGTGTGCGGGACAGCTCATACGAGCAGTACTTC.

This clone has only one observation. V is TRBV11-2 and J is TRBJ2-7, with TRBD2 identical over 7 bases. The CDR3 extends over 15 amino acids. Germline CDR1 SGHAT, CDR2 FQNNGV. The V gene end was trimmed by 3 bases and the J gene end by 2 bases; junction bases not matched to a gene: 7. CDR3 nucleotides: TGTGCCAGCAGCTTTTCGAGCGGGGAGACCTACGAGCAGTACTTC. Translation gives CASSFSSGETYEQYF.

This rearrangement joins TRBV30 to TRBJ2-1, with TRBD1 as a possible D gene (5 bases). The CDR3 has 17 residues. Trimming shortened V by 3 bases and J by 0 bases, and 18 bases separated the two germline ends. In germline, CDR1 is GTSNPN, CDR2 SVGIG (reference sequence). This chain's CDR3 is CAWSKPTSDSSYNEQFF. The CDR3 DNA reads TGTGCCTGGAGCAAACCCACCAGCGACAGCTCCTACAATGAGCAGTTCTTC. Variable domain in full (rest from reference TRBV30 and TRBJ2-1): SQTIHQWPATLVQPVGSPLSLECTVEGTSNPNLYWYRQAAGRGLQLLFYSVGIGQISSEVPQNLSASRPQDRQFILSSKKLLLSDSGFYLCAWSKPTSDSSYNEQFFGPGTRLTVL.

This CDR3 reads CAWSEDRGLYTGELFF. CDR3 nucleotides: TGTGCCTGGAGTGAGGACAGGGGGCTTTACACCGGGGAGCTGTTTTTT. The chain links TRBV30 to TRBJ2-2, with TRBD1 identical over 11 bases. J gave up 3 bases and V 1 base, and 4 bases lay outside the gene matches. Germline assignment: CDR1 GTSNPN and CDR2 SVGIG (reference sequence). The CDR3 has 16 amino acids.

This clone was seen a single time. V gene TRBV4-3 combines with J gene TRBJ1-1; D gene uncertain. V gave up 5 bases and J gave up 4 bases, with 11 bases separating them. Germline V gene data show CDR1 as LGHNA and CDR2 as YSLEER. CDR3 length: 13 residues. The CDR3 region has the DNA TGCGCCAGCAGCTTCGGAGGACTCACTGAAGCTTTCTTT. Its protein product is CASSFGGLTEAFF.

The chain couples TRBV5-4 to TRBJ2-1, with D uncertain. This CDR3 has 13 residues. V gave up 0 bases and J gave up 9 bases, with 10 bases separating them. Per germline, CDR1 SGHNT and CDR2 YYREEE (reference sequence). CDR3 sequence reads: CASSLALQSEQFF. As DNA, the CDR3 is TGTGCCAGCAGCTTGGCATTACAGTCTGAGCAGTTCTTC.

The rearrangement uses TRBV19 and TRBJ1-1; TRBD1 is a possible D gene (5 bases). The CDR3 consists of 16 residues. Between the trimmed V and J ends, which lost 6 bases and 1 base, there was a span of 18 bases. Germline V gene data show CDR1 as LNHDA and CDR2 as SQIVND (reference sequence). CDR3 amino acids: CASRLETVSPNTEAFF. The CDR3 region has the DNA TGTGCCAGTAGGCTGGAGACAGTTTCCCCGAACACTGAAGCTTTCTTT. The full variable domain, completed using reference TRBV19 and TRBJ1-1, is DGGITQSPKYLFRKEGQNVTLSCEQNLNHDAMYWYRQDPGQGLRLIYYSQIVNDFQKGDIAEGYSVSREKKESFPLTVTSAQKNPTAFYLCASRLETVSPNTEAFFGQGTRLTVV.

Here the CDR3 DNA reads TGCGCCAGCAGTAAGAGGAGCATGGAGACCCAGTACTTC. This encodes CASSKRSMETQYF. The rearrangement joins TRBV10-1 to TRBJ2-5, with D uncertain. Trimming removed 5 bases from V and 5 bases from J, with 12 bases in between. Per germline, CDR1 WNHNN and CDR2 SYGVQD (reference sequence). The CDR3 extends over 13 amino acids.

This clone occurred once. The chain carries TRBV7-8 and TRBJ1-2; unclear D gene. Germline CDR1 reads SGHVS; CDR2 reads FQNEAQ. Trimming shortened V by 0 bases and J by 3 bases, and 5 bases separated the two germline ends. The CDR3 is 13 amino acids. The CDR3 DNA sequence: TGTGCCAGCAGCTTAGCGGAGGACTATGGCTACACCTTC. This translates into CASSLAEDYGYTF.

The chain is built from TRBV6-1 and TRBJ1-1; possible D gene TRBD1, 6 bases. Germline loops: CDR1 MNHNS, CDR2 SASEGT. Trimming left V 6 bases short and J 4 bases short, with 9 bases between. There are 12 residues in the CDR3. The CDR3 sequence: CASRGGGTEAFF. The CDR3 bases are TGTGCCAGCAGAGGGGGTGGCACTGAAGCTTTCTTT.

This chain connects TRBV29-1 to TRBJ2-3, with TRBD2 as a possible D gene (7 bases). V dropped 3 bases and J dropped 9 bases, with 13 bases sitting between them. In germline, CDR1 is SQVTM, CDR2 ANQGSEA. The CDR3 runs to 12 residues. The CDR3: CSVEGGGPTQYF. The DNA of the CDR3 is TGCAGCGTTGAGGGAGGGGGGCCCACGCAGTATTTT.

The CDR3 spells CASSLVLAATDTQYF. The CDR3 region has the DNA TGTGCCAGCAGCTTGGTGCTAGCGGCTACAGATACGCAGTATTTT. The chain is built from TRBV5-8 and TRBJ2-3, with TRBD2 matching over 7 bases. Germline assignment: CDR1 SGHTS and CDR2 YDEGEE. The CDR3 is 15 amino acids. V was clipped by 0 bases and J by 3 bases; unmatched bases: 4. The whole variable domain, filled in from reference TRBV5-8 and TRBJ2-3, reads EAGVTQSPTHLIKTRGQQATLRCSPISGHTSVYWYQQALGLGLQFLLWYDEGEERNRGNFPPRFSGRQFPNYSSELNVNALELEDSALYLCASSLVLAATDTQYFGPGTRLTVL.

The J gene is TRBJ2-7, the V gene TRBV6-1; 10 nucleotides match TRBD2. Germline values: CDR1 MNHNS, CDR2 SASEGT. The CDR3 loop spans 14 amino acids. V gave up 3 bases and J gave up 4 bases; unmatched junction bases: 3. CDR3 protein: CASSDLAGAYEQYF. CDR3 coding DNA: TGTGCCAGCAGTGATCTAGCGGGAGCTTACGAGCAGTACTTC.

The chain's CDR3 is CASSDHDSGGPLSTQYF. CDR3 coding DNA: TGTGCCAGCAGCGACCATGATAGCGGGGGGCCATTATCGACCCAGTACTTC. J is TRBJ2-5 and V is TRBV7-9; 10 nucleotides align to TRBD2. Germline CDR1 reads SEHNR; CDR2 reads FQNEAQ (reference sequence). V lost 5 bases, J lost 7 bases, and 16 bases stayed unmatched. This CDR3 region has 17 residues.

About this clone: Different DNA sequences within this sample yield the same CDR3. Here the CDR3 reads CASSLFGDEQYF. The DNA for the CDR3 is TGTGCCAGCAGTCTGTTCGGGGACGAGCAGTACTTC. The V and J genes are TRBV7-9 and TRBJ2-7, with D possibly being TRBD2 (5 bases). There are 12 residues in the CDR3. The V end was cut by 6 bases, the J end by 5 bases, with 11 bases between. Germline lookup yields CDR1 SEHNR and CDR2 FQNEAQ (reference sequence).

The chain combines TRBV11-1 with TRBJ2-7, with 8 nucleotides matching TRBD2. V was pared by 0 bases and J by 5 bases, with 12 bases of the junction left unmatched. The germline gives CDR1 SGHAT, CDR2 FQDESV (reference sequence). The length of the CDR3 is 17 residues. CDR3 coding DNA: TGTGCCAGCAGCTTAGCGCGCGGGGGACTAGGGTTGAACGAGCAGTACTTC. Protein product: CASSLARGGLGLNEQYF.

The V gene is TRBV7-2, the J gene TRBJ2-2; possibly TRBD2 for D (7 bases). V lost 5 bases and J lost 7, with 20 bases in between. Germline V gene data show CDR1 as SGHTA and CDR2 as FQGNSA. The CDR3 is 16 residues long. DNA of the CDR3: TGTGCCAGCAGCCCGTGGGGGGGGCTAGCGGACGGGGAGCTGTTTTTT. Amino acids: CASSPWGGLADGELFF.

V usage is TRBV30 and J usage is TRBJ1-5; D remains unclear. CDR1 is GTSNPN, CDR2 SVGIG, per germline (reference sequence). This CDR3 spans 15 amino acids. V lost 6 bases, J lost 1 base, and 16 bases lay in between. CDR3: CACPYPPGSNQPQHF. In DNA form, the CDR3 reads TGTGCCTGCCCTTACCCCCCGGGAAGCAATCAGCCCCAGCATTTT.

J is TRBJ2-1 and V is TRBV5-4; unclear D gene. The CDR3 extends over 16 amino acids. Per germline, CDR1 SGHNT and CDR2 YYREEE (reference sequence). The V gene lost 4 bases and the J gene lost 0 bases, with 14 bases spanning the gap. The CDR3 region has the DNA TGTGCCAGCAGCACCAGACTCTTCGTCTCCTACAATGAGCAGTTCTTC. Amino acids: CASSTRLFVSYNEQFF.

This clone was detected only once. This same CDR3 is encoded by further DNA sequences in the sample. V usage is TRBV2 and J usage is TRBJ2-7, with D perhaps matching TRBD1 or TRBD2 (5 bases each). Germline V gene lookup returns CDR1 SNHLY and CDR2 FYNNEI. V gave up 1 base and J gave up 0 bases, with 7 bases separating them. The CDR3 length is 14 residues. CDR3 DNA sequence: TGTGCCAGCAGTGAAGGAGGGGTCTCCTACGAGCAGTACTTC. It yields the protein CASSEGGVSYEQYF.

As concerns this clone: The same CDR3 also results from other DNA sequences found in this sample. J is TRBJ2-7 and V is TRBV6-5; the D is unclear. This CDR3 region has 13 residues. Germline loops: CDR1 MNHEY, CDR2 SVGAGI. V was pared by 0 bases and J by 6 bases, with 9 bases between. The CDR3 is CASSYSEGVEQYF. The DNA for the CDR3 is TGTGCCAGCAGTTACTCAGAAGGAGTCGAGCAGTACTTC.

This CDR3 is CASSHRGLGDYEQYF. The CDR3 bases are TGCGCCAGCAGCCACCGGGGCCTCGGTGACTACGAGCAGTACTTC. The genes are TRBV4-1 and TRBJ2-7; D may match TRBD1 or TRBD2 (5 bases each). The CDR3 loop spans 15 amino acids. The germline V gene has CDR1 MGHRA and CDR2 YSYEKL. The V and J ends lost 3 bases and 3 bases respectively, with 15 bases between them.